One sample yielded the 5 T cell receptor beta chains listed below, sequenced in a study of shared clonotypes between healthy human individuals. Profiled with immunoSEQ multiplex PCR; TCRdb holds only in-frame clones, not every one. The sample has some 1.5 million clones, roughly 98% seen once. Specimen: naive CD4+ T cells sorted from blood. Indicated subset: CD45RA+ positively selected. All receptors derive from a man aged 25 to 45 in good health.

The chain carries TRBV18 and TRBJ1-1; the match to TRBD1 covers 8 bases. The CDR3 extends over 15 amino acids. Trimming took 3 bases from V and 1 from J; bases not matched to a gene: 4. The germline V gene has CDR1 KGHSH and CDR2 LQKENI. The CDR3 sequence is CASSPKGQENTEAFF. As DNA, the CDR3 is TGTGCCAGCTCACCCAAGGGACAGGAGAACACTGAAGCTTTCTTT. The whole variable domain, remainder taken from reference TRBV18 and TRBJ1-1, is NAGVMQNPRHLVRRRGQEARLRCSPMKGHSHVYWYRQLPEEGLKFMVYLQKENIIDESGMPKERFSAEFPKEGPSILRIQQVVRGDSAAYFCASSPKGQENTEAFFGQGTRLTVV.

V and J are TRBV5-1 and TRBJ2-2; the D is unclear. CDR1 SGHRS and CDR2 YFSETQ come from the germline V gene. The CDR3 runs 15 residues. Trimming shortened V by 7 bases and J by 4 bases, and 17 bases separated the two germline ends. The CDR3 DNA follows: TGCGCCAGCGGGGTAGCTTCAAAAAGCACCGGGGAGCTGTTTTTT. It specifies CASGVASKSTGELFF.

The chain employs TRBV7-9 and TRBJ1-1; tentative D call: TRBD1 (5 bases). This CDR3 is built from 16 residues. With 1 base removed from V and 2 bases from J, the gap between germline ends came to 14 bases. The V gene's germline CDR1 is SEHNR and CDR2 FQNEAQ (reference sequence). DNA of the CDR3: TGTGCCAGCAGCTTAGAGGCAGGGCGGAGAAACACTGAAGCTTTCTTT. This sequence encodes CASSLEAGRRNTEAFF.

The CDR3 spells CARAGGPYNEQFF. The CDR3 DNA sequence: TGCGCTCGGGCGGGAGGTCCCTACAATGAGCAGTTCTTC. V gene TRBV10-1 combines with J gene TRBJ2-1, with 8 bases identical to TRBD2. Germline V gene lookup returns CDR1 WNHNN and CDR2 SYGVQD (reference sequence). This CDR3 has 13 amino acids.

The J gene is TRBJ2-7, the V gene TRBV10-3; 9 bases map to TRBD1. Trimming at V came to 3 bases and at J to 3 bases, leaving 6 bases not matched to a gene. Germline V CDR1 and CDR2: ENHRY, SYGVKD. This CDR3 is 15 amino acids long. The CDR3 coding sequence is TGTGCCATCAGTGACGGGCGGGACAGGGACTACGAGCAGTACTTC. Protein sequence: CAISDGRDRDYEQYF.